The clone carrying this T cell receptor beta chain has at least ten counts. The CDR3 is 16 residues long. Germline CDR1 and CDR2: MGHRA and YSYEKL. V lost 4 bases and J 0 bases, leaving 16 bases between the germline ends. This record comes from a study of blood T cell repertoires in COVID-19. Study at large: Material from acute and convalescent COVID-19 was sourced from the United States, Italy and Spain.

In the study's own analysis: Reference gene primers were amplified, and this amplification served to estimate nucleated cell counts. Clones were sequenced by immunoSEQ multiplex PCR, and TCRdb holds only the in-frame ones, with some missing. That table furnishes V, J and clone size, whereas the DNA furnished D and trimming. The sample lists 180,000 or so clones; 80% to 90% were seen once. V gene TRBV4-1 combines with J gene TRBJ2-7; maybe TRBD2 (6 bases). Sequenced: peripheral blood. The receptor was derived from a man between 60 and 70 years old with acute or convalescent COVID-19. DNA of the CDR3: TGCGCCAGCAGCCGAGAACGAAGCGGGCTCTCCTACGAGCAGTACTTC. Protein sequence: CASSRERSGLSYEQYF.